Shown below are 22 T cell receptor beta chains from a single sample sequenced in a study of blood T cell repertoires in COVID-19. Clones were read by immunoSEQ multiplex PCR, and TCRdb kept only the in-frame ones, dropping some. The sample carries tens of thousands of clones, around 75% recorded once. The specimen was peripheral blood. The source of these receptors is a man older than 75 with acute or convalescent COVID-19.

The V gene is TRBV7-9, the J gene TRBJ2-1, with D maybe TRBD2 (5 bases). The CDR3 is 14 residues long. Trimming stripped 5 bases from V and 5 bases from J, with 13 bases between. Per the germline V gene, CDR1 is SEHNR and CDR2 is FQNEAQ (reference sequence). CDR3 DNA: TGTGCCAGCAGCCGGACTCGTGGGAACAATGAGCAGTTCTTC. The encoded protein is CASSRTRGNNEQFF.

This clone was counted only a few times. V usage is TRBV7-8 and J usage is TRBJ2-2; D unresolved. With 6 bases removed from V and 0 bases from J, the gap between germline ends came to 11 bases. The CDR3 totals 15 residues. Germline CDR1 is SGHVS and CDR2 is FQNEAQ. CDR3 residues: CASRFQVSNTGELFF. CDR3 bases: TGTGCCAGCAGGTTTCAGGTGTCGAACACCGGGGAGCTGTTTTTT.

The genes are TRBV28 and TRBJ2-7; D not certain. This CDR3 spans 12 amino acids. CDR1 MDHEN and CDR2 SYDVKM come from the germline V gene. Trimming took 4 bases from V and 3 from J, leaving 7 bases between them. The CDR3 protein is CASSSGGYEQYF. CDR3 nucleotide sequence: TGTGCCAGCAGTTCCGGCGGCTACGAGCAGTACTTC. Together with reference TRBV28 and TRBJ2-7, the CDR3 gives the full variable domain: DVKVTQSSRYLVKRTGEKVFLECVQDMDHENMFWYRQDPGLGLRLIYFSYDVKMKEKGDIPEGYSVSREKKERFSLILESASTNQTSMYLCASSSGGYEQYFGPGTRLTVT.

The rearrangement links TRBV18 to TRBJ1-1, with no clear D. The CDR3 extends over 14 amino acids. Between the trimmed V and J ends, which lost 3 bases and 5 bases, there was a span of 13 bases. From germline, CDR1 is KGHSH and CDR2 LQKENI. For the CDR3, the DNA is TGTGCCAGCTCACCGTTCCCCTCGGAGACTGAAGCTTTCTTT. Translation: CASSPFPSETEAFF. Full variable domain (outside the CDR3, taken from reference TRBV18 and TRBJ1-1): NAGVMQNPRHLVRRRGQEARLRCSPMKGHSHVYWYRQLPEEGLKFMVYLQKENIIDESGMPKERFSAEFPKEGPSILRIQQVVRGDSAAYFCASSPFPSETEAFFGQGTRLTVV.

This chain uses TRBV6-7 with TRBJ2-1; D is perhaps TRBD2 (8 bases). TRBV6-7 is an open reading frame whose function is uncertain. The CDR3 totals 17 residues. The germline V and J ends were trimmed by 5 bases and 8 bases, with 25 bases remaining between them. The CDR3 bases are TGTGCCAGCAGTAGTACAGGGGTCGATGGACTAGCCCATGAGCAGTTCTTC. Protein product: CASSSTGVDGLAHEQFF.

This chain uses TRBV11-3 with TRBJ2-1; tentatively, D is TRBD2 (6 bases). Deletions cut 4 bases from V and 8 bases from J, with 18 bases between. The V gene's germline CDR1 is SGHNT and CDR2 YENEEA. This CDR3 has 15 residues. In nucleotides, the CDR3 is TGTGCCAGCAGCTCCCGGGACTCCCCCCGGGATGAGCAGTTCTTC. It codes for CASSSRDSPRDEQFF.

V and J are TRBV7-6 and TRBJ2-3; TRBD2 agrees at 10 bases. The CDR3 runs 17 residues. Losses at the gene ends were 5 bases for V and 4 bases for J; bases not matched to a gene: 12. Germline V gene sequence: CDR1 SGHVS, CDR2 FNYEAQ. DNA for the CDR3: TGTGCCAGCAGCCCCCTCCTAGCGGGAGCCCTTTCAGATACGCAGTATTTT. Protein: CASSPLLAGALSDTQYF.

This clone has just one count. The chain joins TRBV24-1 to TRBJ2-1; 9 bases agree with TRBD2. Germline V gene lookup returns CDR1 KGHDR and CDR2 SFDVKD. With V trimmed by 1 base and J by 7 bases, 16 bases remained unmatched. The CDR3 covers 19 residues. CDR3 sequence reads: CATSDFEAGGPSGGNEQFF. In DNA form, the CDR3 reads TGTGCCACCAGTGATTTTGAGGCGGGAGGGCCCTCCGGGGGGAATGAGCAGTTCTTC.

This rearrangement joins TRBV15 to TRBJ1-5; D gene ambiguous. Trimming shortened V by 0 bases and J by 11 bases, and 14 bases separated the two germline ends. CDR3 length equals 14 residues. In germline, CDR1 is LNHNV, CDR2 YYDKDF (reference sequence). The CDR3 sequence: CATSRDGGVKAQHF. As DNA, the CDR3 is TGTGCCACCAGCAGAGATGGCGGAGTAAAGGCCCAGCATTTT.

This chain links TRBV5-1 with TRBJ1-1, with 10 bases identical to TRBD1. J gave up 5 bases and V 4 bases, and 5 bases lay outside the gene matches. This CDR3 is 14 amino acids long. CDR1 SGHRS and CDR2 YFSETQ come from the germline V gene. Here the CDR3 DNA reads TGCGCCAGCAGCCCGGACAGGGGGAATACTGAAGCTTTCTTT. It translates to CASSPDRGNTEAFF.

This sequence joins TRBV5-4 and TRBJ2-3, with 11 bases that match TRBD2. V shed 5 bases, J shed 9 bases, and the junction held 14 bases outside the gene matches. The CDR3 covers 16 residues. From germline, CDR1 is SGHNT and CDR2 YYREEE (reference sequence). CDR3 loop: CASRPGTSGLEGTQYF. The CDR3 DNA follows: TGTGCCAGCAGGCCCGGGACTAGCGGCCTCGAGGGGACGCAGTATTTT.

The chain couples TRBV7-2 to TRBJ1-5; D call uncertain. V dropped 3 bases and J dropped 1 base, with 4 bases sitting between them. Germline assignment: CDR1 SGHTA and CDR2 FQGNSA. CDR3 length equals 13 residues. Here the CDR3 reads CASSFSSNQPQHF. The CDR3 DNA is TGTGCCAGCAGCTTCTCCAGCAATCAGCCCCAGCATTTT.

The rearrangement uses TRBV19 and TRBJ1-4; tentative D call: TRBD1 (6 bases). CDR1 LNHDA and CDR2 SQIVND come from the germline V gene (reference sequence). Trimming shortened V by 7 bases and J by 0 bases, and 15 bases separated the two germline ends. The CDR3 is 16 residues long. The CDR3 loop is CASKVAGVATNEKLFF. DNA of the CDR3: TGTGCCAGTAAGGTGGCAGGGGTCGCAACTAATGAAAAACTGTTTTTT.

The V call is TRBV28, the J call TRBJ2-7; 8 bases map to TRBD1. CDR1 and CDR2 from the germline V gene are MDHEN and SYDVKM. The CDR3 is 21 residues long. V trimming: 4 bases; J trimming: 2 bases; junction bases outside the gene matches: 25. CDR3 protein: CASSSPGQEFRLALPAYEQYF. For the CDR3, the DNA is TGTGCCAGCAGTTCCCCGGGACAGGAGTTTCGGCTAGCCTTACCGGCCTACGAGCAGTACTTC. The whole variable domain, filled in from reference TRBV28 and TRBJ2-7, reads DVKVTQSSRYLVKRTGEKVFLECVQDMDHENMFWYRQDPGLGLRLIYFSYDVKMKEKGDIPEGYSVSREKKERFSLILESASTNQTSMYLCASSSPGQEFRLALPAYEQYFGPGTRLTVT.

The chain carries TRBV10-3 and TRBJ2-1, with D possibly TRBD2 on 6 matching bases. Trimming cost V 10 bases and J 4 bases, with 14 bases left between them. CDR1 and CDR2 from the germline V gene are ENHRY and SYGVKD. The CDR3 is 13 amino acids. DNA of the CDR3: TGTGCCACCGCGGGGACTTCTTACAATGAGCAGTTCTTC. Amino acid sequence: CATAGTSYNEQFF.

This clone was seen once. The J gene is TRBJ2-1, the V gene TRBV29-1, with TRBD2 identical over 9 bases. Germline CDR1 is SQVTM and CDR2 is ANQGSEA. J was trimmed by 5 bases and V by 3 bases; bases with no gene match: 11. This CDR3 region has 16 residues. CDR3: CSVERRGLAINNEQFF. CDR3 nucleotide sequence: TGCAGCGTTGAGAGACGGGGACTAGCTATCAACAATGAGCAGTTCTTC.

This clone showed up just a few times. CDR3 DNA sequence: TGTGCCAGCAGCTCCTTTTCGGGAGGCGACGAGCAGTACTTC. This encodes CASSSFSGGDEQYF. V and J are TRBV7-9 and TRBJ2-7; 7 bases align to TRBD2. Germline V gives CDR1 SEHNR, CDR2 FQNEAQ (reference sequence). Trimming cost V 4 bases and J 5 bases; bases outside gene matches: 8. The CDR3 is 14 amino acids.

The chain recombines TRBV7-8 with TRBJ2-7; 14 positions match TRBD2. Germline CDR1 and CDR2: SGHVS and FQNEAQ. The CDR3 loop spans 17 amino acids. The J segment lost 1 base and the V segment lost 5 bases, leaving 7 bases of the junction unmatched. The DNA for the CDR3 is TGTGCCAGCAGCCCCCGACTAGCGGGAGGGTGGTCCTACGAGCAGTACTTC. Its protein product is CASSPRLAGGWSYEQYF.

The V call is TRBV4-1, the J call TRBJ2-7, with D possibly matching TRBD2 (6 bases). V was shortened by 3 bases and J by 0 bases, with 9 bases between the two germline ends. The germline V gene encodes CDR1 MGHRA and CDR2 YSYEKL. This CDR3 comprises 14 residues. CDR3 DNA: TGCGCCAGCAGCCAGGGCGGGGCCTCCTACGAGCAGTACTTC. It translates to CASSQGGASYEQYF.

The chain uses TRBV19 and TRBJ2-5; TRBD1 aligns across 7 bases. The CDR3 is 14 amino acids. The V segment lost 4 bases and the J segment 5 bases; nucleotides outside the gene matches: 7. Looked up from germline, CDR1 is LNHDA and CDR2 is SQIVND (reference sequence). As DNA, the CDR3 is TGTGCCAGTAGTAACACAGGGGCACGGGAGACCCAGTACTTC. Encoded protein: CASSNTGARETQYF.

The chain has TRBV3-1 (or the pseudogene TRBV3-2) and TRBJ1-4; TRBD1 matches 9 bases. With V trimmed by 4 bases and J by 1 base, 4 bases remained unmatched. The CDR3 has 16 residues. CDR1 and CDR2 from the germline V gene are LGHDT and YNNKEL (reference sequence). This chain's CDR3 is CASSLNRGRTNEKLFF. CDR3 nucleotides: TGTGCCAGCAGCCTAAACAGGGGGCGAACTAATGAAAAACTGTTTTTT.

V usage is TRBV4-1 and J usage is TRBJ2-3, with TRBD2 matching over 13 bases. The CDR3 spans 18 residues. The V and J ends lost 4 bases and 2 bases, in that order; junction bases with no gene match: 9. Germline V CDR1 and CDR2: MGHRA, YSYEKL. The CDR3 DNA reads TGCGCCAGCAGCCTTGGCCCAGGGACTAGCGGGACCACAGATACGCAGTATTTT. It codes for CASSLGPGTSGTTDTQYF.